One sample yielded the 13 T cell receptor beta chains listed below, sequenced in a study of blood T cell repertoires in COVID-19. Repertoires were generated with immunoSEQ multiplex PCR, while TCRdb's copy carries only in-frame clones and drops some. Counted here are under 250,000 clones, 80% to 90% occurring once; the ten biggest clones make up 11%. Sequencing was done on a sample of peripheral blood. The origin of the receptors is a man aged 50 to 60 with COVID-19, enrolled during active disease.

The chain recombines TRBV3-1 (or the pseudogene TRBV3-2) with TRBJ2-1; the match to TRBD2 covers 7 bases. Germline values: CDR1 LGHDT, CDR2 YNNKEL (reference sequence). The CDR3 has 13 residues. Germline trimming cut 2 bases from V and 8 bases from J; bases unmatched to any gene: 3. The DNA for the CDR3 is TGTGCCAGCAGCCAACTAACTAGCGATGAGCAGTTCTTC. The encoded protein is CASSQLTSDEQFF.

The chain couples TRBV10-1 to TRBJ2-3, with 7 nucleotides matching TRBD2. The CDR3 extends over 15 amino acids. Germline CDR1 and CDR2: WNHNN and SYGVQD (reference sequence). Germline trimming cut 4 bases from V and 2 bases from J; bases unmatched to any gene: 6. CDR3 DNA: TGCGCCAGCAGTGGCGGGACTAACCCCACAGATACGCAGTATTTT. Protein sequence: CASSGGTNPTDTQYF.

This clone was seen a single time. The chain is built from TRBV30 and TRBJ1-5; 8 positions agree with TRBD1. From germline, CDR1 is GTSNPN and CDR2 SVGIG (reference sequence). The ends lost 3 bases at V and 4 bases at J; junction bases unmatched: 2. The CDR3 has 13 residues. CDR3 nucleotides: TGTGCCTGGAGCGACAGGGGTAATCAGCCCCAGCATTTT. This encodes CAWSDRGNQPQHF.

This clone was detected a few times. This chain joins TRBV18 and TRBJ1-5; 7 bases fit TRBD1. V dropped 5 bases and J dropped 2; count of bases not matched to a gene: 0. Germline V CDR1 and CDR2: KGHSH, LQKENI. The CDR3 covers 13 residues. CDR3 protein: CASSTGGNQPQHF. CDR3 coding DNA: TGTGCCAGCTCAACAGGGGGCAATCAGCCCCAGCATTTT.

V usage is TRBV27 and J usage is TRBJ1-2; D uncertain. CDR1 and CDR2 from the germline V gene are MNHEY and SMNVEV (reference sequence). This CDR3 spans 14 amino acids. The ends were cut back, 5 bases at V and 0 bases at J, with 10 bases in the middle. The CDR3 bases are TGTGCCAGCAGTCGAAGAGGCTCTAACTATGGCTACACCTTC. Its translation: CASSRRGSNYGYTF.

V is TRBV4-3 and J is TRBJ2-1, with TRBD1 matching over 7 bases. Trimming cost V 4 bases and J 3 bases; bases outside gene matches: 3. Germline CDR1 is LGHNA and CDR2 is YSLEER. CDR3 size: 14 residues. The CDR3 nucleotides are TGCGCCAGCAGCCTAGGGACAGACTACAATGAGCAGTTCTTC. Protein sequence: CASSLGTDYNEQFF.

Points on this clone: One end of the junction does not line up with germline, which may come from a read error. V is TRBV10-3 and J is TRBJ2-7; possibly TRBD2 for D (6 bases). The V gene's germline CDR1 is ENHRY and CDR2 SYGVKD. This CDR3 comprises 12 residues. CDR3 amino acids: CAISELGLPLHF. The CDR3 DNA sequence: TGTGCCATCAGTGAGCTGGGACTTCCGCTACACTTC.

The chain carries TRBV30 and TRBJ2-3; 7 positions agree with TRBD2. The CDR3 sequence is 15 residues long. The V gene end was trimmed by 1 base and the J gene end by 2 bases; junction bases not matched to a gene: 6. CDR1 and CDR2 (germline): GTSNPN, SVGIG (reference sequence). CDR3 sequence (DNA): TGTGCCTGGAGTGCTCGAGCGGGGCCCACAGATACGCAGTATTTT. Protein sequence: CAWSARAGPTDTQYF. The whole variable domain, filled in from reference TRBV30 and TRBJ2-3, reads SQTIHQWPATLVQPVGSPLSLECTVEGTSNPNLYWYRQAAGRGLQLLFYSVGIGQISSEVPQNLSASRPQDRQFILSSKKLLLSDSGFYLCAWSARAGPTDTQYFGPGTRLTVL.

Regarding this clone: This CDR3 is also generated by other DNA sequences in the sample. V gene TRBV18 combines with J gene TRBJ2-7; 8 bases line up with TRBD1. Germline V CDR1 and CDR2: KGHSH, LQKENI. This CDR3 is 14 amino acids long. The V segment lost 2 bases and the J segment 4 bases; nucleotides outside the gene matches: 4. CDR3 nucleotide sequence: TGTGCCAGCTCACCAGGACAGGGTAGTTACGAGCAGTACTTC. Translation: CASSPGQGSYEQYF.

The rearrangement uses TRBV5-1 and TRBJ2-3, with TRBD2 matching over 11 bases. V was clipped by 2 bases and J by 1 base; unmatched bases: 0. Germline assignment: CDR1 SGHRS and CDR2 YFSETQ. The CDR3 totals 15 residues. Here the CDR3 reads CASSLLAGGTDTQYF. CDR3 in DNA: TGCGCCAGCAGCTTACTAGCGGGAGGCACAGATACGCAGTATTTT.

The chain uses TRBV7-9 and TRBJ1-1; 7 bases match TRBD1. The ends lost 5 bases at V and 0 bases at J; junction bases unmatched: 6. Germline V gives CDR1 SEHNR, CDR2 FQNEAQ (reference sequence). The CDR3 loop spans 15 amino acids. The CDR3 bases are TGTGCCAGCAGCCCTCGGGACAGAATGAACACTGAAGCTTTCTTT. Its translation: CASSPRDRMNTEAFF.

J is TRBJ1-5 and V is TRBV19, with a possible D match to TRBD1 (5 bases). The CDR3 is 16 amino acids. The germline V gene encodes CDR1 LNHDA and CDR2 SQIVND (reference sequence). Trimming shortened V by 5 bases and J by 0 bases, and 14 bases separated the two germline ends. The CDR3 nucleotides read TGTGCCAGTAGTTCCCAGGGAGGGACTAGCAATCAGCCCCAGCATTTT. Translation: CASSSQGGTSNQPQHF.

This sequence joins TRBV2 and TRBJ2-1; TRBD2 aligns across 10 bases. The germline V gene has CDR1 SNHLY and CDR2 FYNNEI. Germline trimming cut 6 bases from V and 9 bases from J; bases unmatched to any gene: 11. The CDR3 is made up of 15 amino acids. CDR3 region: CASRGIAGGFFEQFF. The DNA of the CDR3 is TGTGCCAGCAGGGGGATAGCGGGGGGTTTTTTTGAGCAGTTCTTC.